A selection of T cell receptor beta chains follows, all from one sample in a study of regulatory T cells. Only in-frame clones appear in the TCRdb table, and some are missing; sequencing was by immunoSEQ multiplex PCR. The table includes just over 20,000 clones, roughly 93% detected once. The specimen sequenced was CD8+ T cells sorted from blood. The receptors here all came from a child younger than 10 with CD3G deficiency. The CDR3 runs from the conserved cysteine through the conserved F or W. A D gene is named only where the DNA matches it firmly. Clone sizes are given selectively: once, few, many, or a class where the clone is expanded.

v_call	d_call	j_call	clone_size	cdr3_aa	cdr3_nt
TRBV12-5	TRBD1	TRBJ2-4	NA	CASGTWTGGIQYF	TGTGCTAGTGGCACCTGGACAGGGGGCATTCAGTACTTC
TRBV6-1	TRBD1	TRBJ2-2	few	CASSGLLQGVTGELFF	TGTGCCAGCAGTGGACTTTTACAGGGGGTTACCGGGGAGCTGTTTTTT
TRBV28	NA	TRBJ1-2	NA	CASSSRFSRPPYGYTF	TGTGCCAGCAGTTCCCGGTTTTCGAGGCCACCCTATGGCTACACCTTC
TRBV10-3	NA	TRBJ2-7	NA	CASSGNTYEQYF	TGTGCCAGTAGCGGTAATACCTACGAGCAGTACTTC
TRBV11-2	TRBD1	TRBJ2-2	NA	CASSLAYRGDGELVF	TGTGCCAGCAGCTTAGCCTACAGGGGGGACGGGGAGCTGGTTTTT
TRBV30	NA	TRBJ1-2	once	CAWSGQGNYGYTF	TGTGCCTGGAGTGGCCAGGGTAACTATGGCTACACCTTC
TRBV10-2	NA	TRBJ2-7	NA	CASSNGPPDEQYF	TGCGCCAGCAGTAACGGGCCTCCCGACGAGCAGTACTTC
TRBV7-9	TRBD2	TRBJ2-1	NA	CASSRSSGSYNEQFF	TGTGCCAGCAGCCGATCTAGCGGGAGCTACAATGAGCAGTTCTTC
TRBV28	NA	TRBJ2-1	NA	CASSSDFGDGGGEQFF	TGTGCCAGCAGTTCCGATTTCGGGGATGGAGGCGGTGAGCAGTTCTTC
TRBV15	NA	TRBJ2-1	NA	CATPGLAEQFF	TGTGCCACCCCGGGGCTAGCGGAGCAGTTCTTC
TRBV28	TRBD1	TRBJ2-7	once	CASSNAGTGNEQYF	TGTGCCAGCAGTAACGCAGGGACAGGGAACGAGCAGTACTTC
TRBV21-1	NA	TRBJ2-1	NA	CASSKEQAYNEQFF	TGTGCCAGCAGCAAAGAGCAAGCCTACAATGAGCAGTTCTTC
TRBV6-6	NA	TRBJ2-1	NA	CASSPDRRDNEQFF	TGTGCCAGCAGCCCTGACAGGCGCGACAATGAGCAGTTCTTC
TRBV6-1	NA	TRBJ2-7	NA	CASSDWGSTYEQYF	TGTGCCAGCAGTGATTGGGGCAGCACCTACGAGCAGTACTTC
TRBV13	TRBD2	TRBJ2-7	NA	CASSYGLAHEQYF	TGTGCCAGCAGCTACGGACTAGCCCACGAGCAGTACTTC
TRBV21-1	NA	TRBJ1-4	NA	CASREELATVHNEKLFF	TGTGCCAGCAGAGAAGAGCTAGCTACGGTGCATAATGAAAAACTGTTTTTT
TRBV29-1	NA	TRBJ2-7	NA	CSVVEKLEQYF	TGCAGCGTTGTGGAGAAGCTCGAGCAGTACTTC
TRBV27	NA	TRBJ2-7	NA	CASNYYEQYF	TGTGCCAGCAACTACTACGAGCAGTACTTC
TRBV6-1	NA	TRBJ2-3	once	CASSDGEDTQYF	TGTGCCAGCAGTGATGGGGAGGATACGCAGTATTTT
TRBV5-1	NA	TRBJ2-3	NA	CASKPGGYSPTDTQYF	TGCGCCAGCAAGCCTGGGGGGTACAGCCCCACAGATACGCAGTATTTT
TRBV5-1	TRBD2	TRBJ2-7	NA	CASSLAGTSGRPWYF	TGCGCCAGCAGCTTGGCCGGGACTAGCGGGAGGCCGTGGTACTTC
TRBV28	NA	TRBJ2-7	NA	CASSRRGNEQYF	TGTGCCAGCAGTCGGAGGGGGAACGAGCAGTACTTC
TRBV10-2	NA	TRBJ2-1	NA	CASSERLGNEQFF	TGCGCCAGCAGTGAAAGGCTGGGAAATGAGCAGTTCTTC
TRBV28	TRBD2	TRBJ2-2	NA	CASSLPSSGRGRVTGELFF	TGTGCCAGCAGTTTACCGTCTAGCGGGAGGGGGCGCGTCACCGGGGAGCTGTTTTTT
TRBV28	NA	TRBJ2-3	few	CASSPNRGKGTDTQYF	TGTGCCAGCAGTCCCAATAGGGGGAAGGGCACAGATACGCAGTATTTT
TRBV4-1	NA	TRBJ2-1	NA	CASSHWVFPRLFF	TGCGCCAGCAGCCACTGGGTTTTCCCCCGGTTGTTCTTC
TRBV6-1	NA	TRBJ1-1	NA	CASSSQDRTTEAFF	TGTGCCAGCAGTTCCCAAGACAGGACCACTGAAGCTTTCTTT
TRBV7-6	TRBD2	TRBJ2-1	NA	CASSPQTAGGHNEQFF	TGTGCCAGCAGCCCACAGACGGCGGGAGGGCACAATGAGCAGTTCTTC
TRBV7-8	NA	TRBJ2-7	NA	CASSLDGGEQYF	TGTGCCAGCAGCTTAGACGGCGGCGAGCAGTACTTC
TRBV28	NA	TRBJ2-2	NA	CASSFYPANTGELFF	TGTGCCAGCAGTTTTTACCCAGCGAACACCGGGGAGCTGTTTTTT
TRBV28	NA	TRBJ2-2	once	CASSPGLSNTGELFF	TGTGCCAGCAGCCCCGGACTTTCCAACACCGGGGAGCTGTTTTTT
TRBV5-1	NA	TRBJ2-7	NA	CASSLADWKSNEQYF	TGCGCCAGCAGCTTGGCCGACTGGAAAAGTAACGAGCAGTACTTC
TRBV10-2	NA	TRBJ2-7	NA	CASSELGRFGDEQYF	TGCGCCAGCAGTGAACTGGGACGGTTCGGGGACGAGCAGTACTTC
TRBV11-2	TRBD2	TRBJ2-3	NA	CASSLSGAGSTDTQYF	TGTGCCAGCAGCTTATCTGGAGCGGGGAGCACAGATACGCAGTATTTT
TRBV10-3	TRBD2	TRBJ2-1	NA	CAISEDSRESGEQFF	TGTGCCATCAGTGAAGACTCGCGGGAGTCTGGTGAGCAGTTCTTC
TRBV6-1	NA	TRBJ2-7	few	CASSERSWGGHEQYF	TGTGCCAGCAGTGAACGGTCCTGGGGGGGGCACGAGCAGTACTTC
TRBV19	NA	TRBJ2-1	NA	CASSPRTHWNEQFF	TGTGCCAGTAGTCCGAGGACTCACTGGAATGAGCAGTTCTTC
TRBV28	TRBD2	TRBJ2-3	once	CASSHGLAGGPGTDTQYF	TGTGCCAGCAGTCACGGACTAGCGGGAGGGCCGGGCACAGATACGCAGTATTTT
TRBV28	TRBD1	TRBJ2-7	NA	CASSGTGTGGYEQYF	TGTGCCAGCAGCGGGACCGGGACAGGGGGCTACGAGCAGTACTTC
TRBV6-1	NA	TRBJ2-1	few	CASSERDNREQFF	TGTGCCAGCAGTGAACGGGATAATCGTGAGCAGTTCTTC
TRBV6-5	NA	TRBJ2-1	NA	CASSYSGTLMEGEQFF	TGTGCCAGCAGTTACTCAGGGACTCTAATGGAGGGTGAGCAGTTCTTC